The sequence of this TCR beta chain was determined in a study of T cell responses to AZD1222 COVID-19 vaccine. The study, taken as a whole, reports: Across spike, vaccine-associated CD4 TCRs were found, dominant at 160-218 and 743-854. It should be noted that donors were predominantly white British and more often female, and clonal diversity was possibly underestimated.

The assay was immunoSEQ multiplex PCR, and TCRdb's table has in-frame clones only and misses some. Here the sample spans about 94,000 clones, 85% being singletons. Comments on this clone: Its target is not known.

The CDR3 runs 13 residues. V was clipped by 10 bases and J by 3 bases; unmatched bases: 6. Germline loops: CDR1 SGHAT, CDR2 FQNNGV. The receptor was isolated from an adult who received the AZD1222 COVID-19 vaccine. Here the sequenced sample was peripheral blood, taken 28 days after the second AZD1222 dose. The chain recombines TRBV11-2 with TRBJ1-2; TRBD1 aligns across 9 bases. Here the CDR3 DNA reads TGTGCCATCAACAGGGGGCATTACTATGGCTACACCTTC. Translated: CAINRGHYYGYTF.